These T cell receptor beta chains were read from a single sample in a study of control samples from healthy donors and cancer patients. TCRdb keeps only in-frame clones here, not all; method: immunoSEQ multiplex PCR. The sample has tens of thousands of clones, about 88% seen once. The sample was blood. Receptors originate from a man aged 45-65 years in good health. The CDR3 runs from the conserved cysteine through the conserved F or W. A D gene is named only where the DNA matches it firmly. Expanded clones get a size class; other rows say once, few or many, or leave the size out.

V gene,clone size,J gene,D gene,CDR3 protein,CDR3 DNA
TRBV18,few,TRBJ2-2,NA,CASSPQSILPTGELFF,TGTGCCAGCTCACCACAGTCTATCCTCCCCACCGGGGAGCTGTTTTTT
TRBV7-9,once,TRBJ1-4,TRBD1,CASSQGQGREKLFF,TGTGCCAGCAGCCAAGGACAGGGCCGGGAAAAACTGTTTTTT
TRBV30,NA,TRBJ1-4,NA,CAWRRRRWATNEKLFF,TGTGCCTGGAGGCGCCGGCGTTGGGCAACTAATGAAAAACTGTTTTTT
TRBV5-1,NA,TRBJ1-3,NA,CASSRNPTTSGNTIYF,TGCGCCAGCAGCCGAAACCCGACGACCTCTGGAAACACCATATATTTT
TRBV24-1,NA,TRBJ1-2,TRBD1,CATSDSDRRIDGYTF,TGTGCCACCAGTGATTCGGACAGGCGGATCGATGGCTACACCTTC
TRBV6-6,few,TRBJ1-1,NA,CASSPSARNTEAFF,TGTGCCAGCAGTCCATCGGCAAGGAACACTGAAGCTTTCTTT
TRBV7-8,NA,TRBJ1-2,NA,CASSLRGSENNYGYTF,TGTGCCAGCAGCCTCCGCGGGTCAGAGAACAACTATGGCTACACCTTC
TRBV5-6,NA,TRBJ1-5,NA,CASTRRGGDQPQHF,TGTGCCAGTACGCGGAGGGGTGGGGACCAGCCCCAGCATTTT
TRBV9,NA,TRBJ2-5,TRBD2,CASSISGGQETQYF,TGTGCCAGCAGCATTAGCGGGGGACAAGAGACCCAGTACTTC
TRBV6-5,NA,TRBJ1-2,TRBD1,CASHRDRGYGYTF,TGTGCCAGCCACCGGGACAGGGGGTATGGCTACACCTTC
TRBV7-2,NA,TRBJ2-4,NA,CASSPFPSTARGNIQYF,TGTGCCAGCAGCCCCTTCCCCTCCACAGCTAGGGGGAACATTCAGTACTTC
TRBV9,NA,TRBJ2-1,NA,CASSVELSVNEQFF,TGTGCCAGCAGCGTAGAATTGTCAGTCAATGAGCAGTTCTTC
TRBV27,few,TRBJ1-1,NA,CASSLSASGRPEAFF,TGTGCCAGCAGTTTATCCGCATCAGGGAGACCTGAAGCTTTCTTT
TRBV29-1,NA,TRBJ2-5,NA,CSVEWGLGETQYF,TGCAGCGTTGAATGGGGTCTCGGGGAGACCCAGTACTTC
TRBV11-1,once,TRBJ2-2,TRBD1,CASSFGQGSNTGELFF,TGTGCCAGCAGCTTTGGACAGGGTTCGAACACCGGGGAGCTGTTTTTT
TRBV4-2,NA,TRBJ2-7,NA,CASSQETGTYEQYF,TGTGCCAGCAGCCAAGAAACAGGGACCTACGAGCAGTACTTC
TRBV6-2/TRBV6-3,NA,TRBJ1-1,NA,CASSYSHRPNTEAFF,TGTGCCAGCAGTTACTCGCACAGACCGAACACTGAAGCTTTCTTT
TRBV5-4,NA,TRBJ2-5,NA,CASSFGANRVPETQYF,TGTGCCAGCAGCTTTGGGGCGAACAGGGTCCCAGAGACCCAGTACTTC
TRBV24-1,NA,TRBJ1-2,NA,CATIGVWDTSGTKKGGYTF,TGTGCCACCATTGGAGTTTGGGATACTTCGGGGACAAAGAAGGGTGGCTACACCTTC
TRBV7-2,few,TRBJ2-5,NA,CASSFRQGGTQYF,TGTGCCAGCAGCTTTAGACAAGGGGGGACCCAGTACTTC
TRBV30,NA,TRBJ2-7,NA,CAWSARQVQYF,TGTGCCTGGAGTGCGCGACAGGTACAGTACTTC
TRBV6-2/TRBV6-3,NA,TRBJ1-1,TRBD1,CASSTFGQVGTEAFF,TGTGCCAGCAGTACCTTCGGACAGGTGGGTACTGAAGCTTTCTTT
TRBV19,NA,TRBJ1-1,NA,CASSLAGWLTEAFF,TGTGCCAGTAGTTTGGCGGGGTGGTTGACTGAAGCTTTCTTT
TRBV5-4,NA,TRBJ2-7,TRBD2,CASSPGASGDYEQYF,TGTGCCAGCAGCCCGGGAGCCAGCGGGGACTACGAGCAGTACTTC
TRBV27,once,TRBJ2-7,TRBD1,CASSRRDSLYEQYF,TGTGCCAGCAGTCGCCGGGACAGCCTCTACGAGCAGTACTTC
TRBV30,NA,TRBJ2-7,TRBD2,CAWSATSGGYEQYF,TGTGCCTGGAGTGCGACTAGCGGGGGCTACGAGCAGTACTTC
TRBV19,few,TRBJ2-3,NA,CASKRSFTDTQYF,TGTGCCAGTAAAAGATCCTTTACAGATACGCAGTATTTT
TRBV19,few,TRBJ1-4,NA,CASSGGVSAIEKLFF,TGTGCCAGTAGTGGCGGGGTTTCAGCAATTGAAAAACTGTTTTTT
TRBV4-3,NA,TRBJ1-6,TRBD1,CASREQGRDSPLHF,TGCGCCAGCAGGGAACAGGGGAGGGATTCACCCCTCCACTTT
TRBV18,once,TRBJ2-1,TRBD1,CASSPKTGGEYEQFF,TGTGCCAGCTCACCAAAGACAGGGGGCGAATATGAGCAGTTCTTC
TRBV29-1,NA,TRBJ2-3,TRBD2,CSVDPSGATDTQYF,TGCAGCGTTGACCCTAGCGGGGCCACAGATACGCAGTATTTT
TRBV6-5,NA,TRBJ2-6,NA,CASTGPAGANVLTF,TGTGCCAGCACAGGCCCGGCTGGGGCCAACGTCCTGACTTTC
TRBV2,once,TRBJ1-1,NA,CASSVRRENTEAFF,TGTGCCAGCAGTGTAAGAAGAGAGAACACTGAAGCTTTCTTT
TRBV19,NA,TRBJ1-4,NA,CASSIARKKLFF,TGTGCCAGTAGTATAGCCAGAAAAAAACTGTTTTTT
TRBV18,NA,TRBJ2-7,NA,CASSPGAMQAYEQYF,TGTGCCAGCTCGCCTGGAGCAATGCAAGCCTACGAGCAGTACTTC
TRBV30,NA,TRBJ2-7,TRBD1,CAWSSTGNEQYF,TGTGCCTGGAGTTCGACAGGGAACGAGCAGTACTTC
TRBV5-1,NA,TRBJ2-2,NA,CASSLRTKPINTGELFF,TGCGCCAGCAGCTTGAGGACCAAGCCAATAAACACCGGGGAGCTGTTTTTT
TRBV11-3,once,TRBJ1-1,NA,CASSRLMNTEAFF,TGTGCCAGCAGCAGACTTATGAACACTGAAGCTTTCTTT
TRBV30,NA,TRBJ2-3,NA,CAWRYTDTQYF,TGTGCCTGGAGGTACACAGATACGCAGTATTTT
TRBV29-1,NA,TRBJ2-2,NA,CSSGVVGGELFF,TGCAGCTCGGGGGTGGTGGGCGGGGAGCTGTTTTTT
TRBV6-5,NA,TRBJ1-4,TRBD1,CASSYLGTGGGEKLFF,TGTGCCAGCAGTTATTTAGGTACAGGGGGAGGCGAAAAACTGTTTTTT
TRBV7-3,NA,TRBJ2-1,NA,CASSLRPGGSNEQFF,TGTGCCAGCAGCTTAAGGCCAGGGGGGAGCAATGAGCAGTTCTTC
TRBV19,NA,TRBJ1-3,NA,CASSLGRTSGNTIYF,TGTGCCAGTAGTTTAGGACGGACCTCTGGAAACACCATATATTTT
TRBV21-1,NA,TRBJ2-3,NA,CASTLTSSTDTQYF,TGTGCCAGCACCTTGACTAGCAGCACAGATACGCAGTATTTT
TRBV18,NA,TRBJ1-2,NA,CASSPDAKYGYTF,TGTGCCAGCTCACCCGACGCCAAGTATGGCTACACCTTC
TRBV21-1,NA,TRBJ2-2,NA,CASSNEVHRGAANTGELFF,TGTGCCAGCAGCAACGAGGTCCACCGGGGGGCGGCAAACACCGGGGAGCTGTTTTTT
TRBV6-2/TRBV6-3,NA,TRBJ1-5,NA,CASSLWVTQSQPQHF,TGTGCCAGCAGTCTGTGGGTCACCCAAAGTCAGCCCCAGCATTTT
TRBV7-2,NA,TRBJ2-1,NA,CASSLVDGDNEQFF,TGTGCCAGCAGCTTAGTTGACGGGGACAATGAGCAGTTCTTC
TRBV7-2,few,TRBJ2-3,TRBD2,CASSLARTSGGDTQYF,TGTGCCAGCAGCTTAGCCCGGACTAGCGGGGGGGATACGCAGTATTTT